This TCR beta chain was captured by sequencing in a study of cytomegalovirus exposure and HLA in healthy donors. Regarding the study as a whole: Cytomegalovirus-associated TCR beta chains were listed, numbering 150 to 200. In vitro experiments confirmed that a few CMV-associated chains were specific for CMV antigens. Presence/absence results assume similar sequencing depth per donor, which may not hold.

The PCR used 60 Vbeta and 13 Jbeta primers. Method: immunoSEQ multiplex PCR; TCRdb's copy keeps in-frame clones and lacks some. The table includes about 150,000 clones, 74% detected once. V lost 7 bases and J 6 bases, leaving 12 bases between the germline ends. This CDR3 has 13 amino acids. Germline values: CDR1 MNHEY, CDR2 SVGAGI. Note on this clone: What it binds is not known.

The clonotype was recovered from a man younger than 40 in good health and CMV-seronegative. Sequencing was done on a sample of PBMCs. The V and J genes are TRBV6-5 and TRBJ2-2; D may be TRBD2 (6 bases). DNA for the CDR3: TGTGCCAGCATCGACCGGGGGTCCGGGGAGCTGTTTTTT. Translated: CASIDRGSGELFF.